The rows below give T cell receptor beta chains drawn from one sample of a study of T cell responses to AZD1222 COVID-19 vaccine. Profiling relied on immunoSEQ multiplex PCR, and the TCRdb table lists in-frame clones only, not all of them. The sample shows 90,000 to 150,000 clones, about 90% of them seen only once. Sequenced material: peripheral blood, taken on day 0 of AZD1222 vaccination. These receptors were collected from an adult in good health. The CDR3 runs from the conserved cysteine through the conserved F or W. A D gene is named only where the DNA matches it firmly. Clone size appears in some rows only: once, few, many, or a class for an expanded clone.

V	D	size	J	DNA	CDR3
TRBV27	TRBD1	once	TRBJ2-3	TGTGCCAGCAGGGCGACAGGGAGTCCCACAGATACGCAGTATTTT	CASRATGSPTDTQYF
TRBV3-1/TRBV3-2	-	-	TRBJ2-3	TGTGCCAGCACCAACCATCACGCTCCAGATACGCAGTATTTT	CASTNHHAPDTQYF
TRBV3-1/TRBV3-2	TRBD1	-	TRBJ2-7	TGTGCCAGCAGCCCGGGACAGGATCCCTACGAGCAGTACTTC	CASSPGQDPYEQYF
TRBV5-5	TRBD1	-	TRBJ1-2	TGTGCCAGCAGCCCTCAACAGGGGGCGGGGTATGGCTACACCTTC	CASSPQQGAGYGYTF
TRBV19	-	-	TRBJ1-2	TGTGCCAGTAGTATGCAGGGGTTTAACTATGGCTACACCTTC	CASSMQGFNYGYTF
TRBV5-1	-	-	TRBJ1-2	TGCGCCAGCAGCTTGGCCGGTATACGGAATGGCTACACCTTC	CASSLAGIRNGYTF
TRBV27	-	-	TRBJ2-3	TGTGCCAGCAGTTTATCGACCGCAGGCACAGATACGCAGTATTTT	CASSLSTAGTDTQYF
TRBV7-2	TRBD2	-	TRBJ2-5	TGTGCCAGCAGCTTAGGGGGGACTAGCGGGCCATACCAAGAGACCCAGTACTTC	CASSLGGTSGPYQETQYF
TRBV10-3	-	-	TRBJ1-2	TGTGCCATCAGTGAGTCGGGACATCGGAGTGGCCACACCTTC	CAISESGHRSGHTF
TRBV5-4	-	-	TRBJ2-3	TGTGCCAGCAGCTTCCCTCCAGCCACTAGCACAGATACGCAGTATTTT	CASSFPPATSTDTQYF
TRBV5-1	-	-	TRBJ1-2	TGCGCCAGCAGCCCGGACACGAGTCGGGGCTACACCTTC	CASSPDTSRGYTF
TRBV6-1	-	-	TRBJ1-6	TGTGCCAGCAGGGAAGGGTTCAATTCACCCCTCCACTTT	CASREGFNSPLHF
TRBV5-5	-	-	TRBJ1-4	TGTGCCAGCAGCCCGGGTGGGACGGATAATGAAAAACTGTTTTTT	CASSPGGTDNEKLFF
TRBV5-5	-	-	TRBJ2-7	TGTGCCAGCAGCTTGGTGGGCGGGATCGCCTACGAGCAGTACTTC	CASSLVGGIAYEQYF
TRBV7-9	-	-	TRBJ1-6	TGTGCCAGCAGCCACACGGGCAGGGCACCCCTCCACTTT	CASSHTGRAPLHF
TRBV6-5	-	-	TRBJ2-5	TGTGCCAGCAGTACCTTCAAGGAAGAGACCCAGTACTTC	CASSTFKEETQYF
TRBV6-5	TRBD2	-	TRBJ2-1	TGTGCCAGCAGTTACTCGCGGGGGGGCTTCAATGAGCAGTTCTTC	CASSYSRGGFNEQFF
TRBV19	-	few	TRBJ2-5	TGTGCCAGTAGCGATCGGACTGATTTACAAGAGACCCAGTACTTC	CASSDRTDLQETQYF
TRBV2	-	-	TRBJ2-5	TGTGCCAGCAGTGAAGGGGGCGTGGAGACCCAGTACTTC	CASSEGGVETQYF
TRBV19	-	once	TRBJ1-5	TGTGCCAGAAGAGACGCCCGGGACAGCAATCAGCCCCAGCATTTT	CARRDARDSNQPQHF
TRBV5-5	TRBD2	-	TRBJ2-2	TGTGCCAGCAGCTTAGCGGGGGGGCGCATCGGGGAGCTGTTTTTT	CASSLAGGRIGELFF
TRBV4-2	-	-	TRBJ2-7	TGTGCCAGCAGCCAAGATTCTACGGAGAGCAGGTACTTC	CASSQDSTESRYF
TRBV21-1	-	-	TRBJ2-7	TGTGCCAGCAGCAAGGGCTTGGGGTACTCCTACGAGCAGTACTTC	CASSKGLGYSYEQYF
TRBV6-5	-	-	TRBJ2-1	TGTGCCAGCACCCCACAGTCATACAATGAGCAGTTCTTC	CASTPQSYNEQFF
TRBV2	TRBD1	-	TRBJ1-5	TGTGCCAGCTCCGGGACAGGGATCTGGGAGCCCCAGCATTTT	CASSGTGIWEPQHF
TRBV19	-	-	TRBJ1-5	TGTGCCAGTAGTGGGGGTGGTCCGATTAATCAGCCCCAGCATTTT	CASSGGGPINQPQHF
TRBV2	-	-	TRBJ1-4	TGTGCCACCGCAAAGGGGTCAGGGACTAATGAAAAACTGTTTTTT	CATAKGSGTNEKLFF
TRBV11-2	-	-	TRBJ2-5	TGTGCCAGCAGCTTAGGCGGGGAAGAGACCCAGTACTTC	CASSLGGEETQYF
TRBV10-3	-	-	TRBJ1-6	TGTGCCATCAGCCTAGGTACGCTGGGGGGTAATTCACCCCTCCACTTT	CAISLGTLGGNSPLHF
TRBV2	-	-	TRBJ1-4	TGTGCCAGCAGACCAGGGACAACTAATGAAAAACTGTTTTTT	CASRPGTTNEKLFF
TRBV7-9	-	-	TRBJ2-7	TGTGCCAGCAGCTTAATCACCCCCCGCGGTGGAGGGGACGAGCAGTACTTC	CASSLITPRGGGDEQYF
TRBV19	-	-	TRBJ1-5	TGTGCCAGTAGTAATACAGGCTCAGGGCAGCCCCAGCATTTT	CASSNTGSGQPQHF
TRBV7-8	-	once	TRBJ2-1	TGTGCCAGCAGCAGCAGGCCTCGGGGAGGCAATGAGCAGTTCTTC	CASSSRPRGGNEQFF
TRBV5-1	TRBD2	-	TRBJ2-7	TGCGCCAGCAGCGCTGGACTAGCGAACTACGAGCAGTACTTC	CASSAGLANYEQYF
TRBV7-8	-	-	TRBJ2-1	TGTGCCAGCAACAAACTAGGTTACAATGAGCAGTTCTTC	CASNKLGYNEQFF
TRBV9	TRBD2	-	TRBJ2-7	TGTGCCAGCAGCGCCCAAACGGGAGGGCCGTATGAGCAGTACTTC	CASSAQTGGPYEQYF